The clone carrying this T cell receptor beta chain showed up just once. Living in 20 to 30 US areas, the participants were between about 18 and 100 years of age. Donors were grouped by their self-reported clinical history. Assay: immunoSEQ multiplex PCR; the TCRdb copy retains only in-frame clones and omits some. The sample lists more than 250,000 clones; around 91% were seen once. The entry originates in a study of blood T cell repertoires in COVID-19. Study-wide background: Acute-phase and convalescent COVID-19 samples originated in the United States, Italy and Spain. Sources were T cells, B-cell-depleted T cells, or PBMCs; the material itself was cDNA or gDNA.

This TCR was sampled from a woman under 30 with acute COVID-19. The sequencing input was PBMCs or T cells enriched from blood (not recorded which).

Here the CDR3 DNA reads TGTGCCAGTAGTAATCAGGGGACGAATTCTGGAAACACCATATATTTT. Protein: CASSNQGTNSGNTIYF. The chain has TRBV19 and TRBJ1-3, with D possibly matching TRBD1 (6 bases). Germline values: CDR1 LNHDA, CDR2 SQIVND (reference sequence). Trimming shortened V by 4 bases and J by 1 base, and 14 bases separated the two germline ends. The CDR3 covers 16 residues. Full variable domain (rest looked up from reference TRBV19 and TRBJ1-3): DGGITQSPKYLFRKEGQNVTLSCEQNLNHDAMYWYRQDPGQGLRLIYYSQIVNDFQKGDIAEGYSVSREKKESFPLTVTSAQKNPTAFYLCASSNQGTNSGNTIYFGEGSWLTVV.